The rows below give T cell receptor beta chains drawn from one sample of a study of early stage breast cancer tumors. Profiling relied on immunoSEQ multiplex PCR, and the TCRdb table lists in-frame clones only, not all of them. This table holds approximately 30,000 clones, less than 75% found once. The sequencing input was breast tumor tissue. Receptor source: a person aged 50-59 years with breast cancer. CDR3s include the opening cysteine and the closing phenylalanine or tryptophan. The order of the fields is CDR3 length, D gene, J gene, clone size, V gene, CDR3 protein, CDR3 DNA. A D gene is named only where the DNA matches it firmly. For some rows the clone size is stated as once, few or many, or as a class when expanded; others skip it.

>13|NA|TRBJ2-7|NA|TRBV7-3
CASSSYNSYEQYF
TGTGCCAGCAGCTCTTATAACTCCTACGAGCAGTACTTC
>14|NA|TRBJ2-6|many|TRBV2
CASSLISGANVLTF
TGTGCCAGCAGTTTGATCTCTGGGGCCAACGTCCTGACTTTC
>13|TRBD2|TRBJ2-7|NA|TRBV6-6
CASTTGGSYEQYF
TGTGCCAGCACCACGGGAGGGAGCTACGAGCAGTACTTC
>11|TRBD1|TRBJ1-1|NA|TRBV30
CAWGDRGLAFF
TGTGCCTGGGGGGACAGGGGGTTGGCTTTCTTT
>13|NA|TRBJ2-7|NA|TRBV5-1
CASSLYGSYEQYF
TGCGCCAGCAGCTTGTATGGATCCTACGAGCAGTACTTC
>14|TRBD2|TRBJ2-5|NA|TRBV7-2
CASSLPSGRETQYF
TGTGCCAGCAGCTTACCTAGCGGGAGAGAGACCCAGTACTTC
>15|TRBD2|TRBJ2-1|NA|TRBV6-5
CASRLLAGGYNEQFF
TGTGCCAGCAGACTCCTAGCGGGAGGGTACAATGAGCAGTTCTTC
>13|NA|TRBJ2-7|NA|TRBV19
CASSIAGVDEQYF
TGTGCCAGTAGTATAGCGGGAGTCGACGAGCAGTACTTC
>17|TRBD2|TRBJ2-3|few|TRBV4-3
CASSQALTGGPTDTQYF
TGCGCCAGCAGCCAAGCTCTGACGGGAGGGCCGACAGATACGCAGTATTTT
>9|NA|TRBJ1-1|NA|TRBV20-1
CSASSGAFF
TGCAGTGCAAGTAGTGGAGCTTTCTTT
>17|NA|TRBJ1-4|NA|TRBV15
CATSRGERDRGLEKLFF
TGTGCCACCAGCAGAGGAGAGAGGGACCGCGGATTGGAAAAACTGTTTTTT
>16|TRBD2|TRBJ2-2|NA|TRBV9
CASSVELAMNTGELFF
TGTGCCAGCAGCGTAGAACTAGCGATGAACACCGGGGAGCTGTTTTTT
>12|NA|TRBJ1-2|NA|TRBV9
CASSVAQGSYTF
TGTGCCAGCAGCGTAGCTCAGGGAAGCTACACCTTC
>14|NA|TRBJ2-1|NA|TRBV30
CAWSVQPFSSEQFF
TGTGCCTGGAGTGTACAGCCCTTCAGTAGTGAGCAGTTCTTC
>17|TRBD1|TRBJ2-7|NA|TRBV5-4
CASSSTGQGIGVMRQYF
TGTGCCAGCAGCTCAACGGGACAGGGAATAGGAGTAATGAGGCAGTACTTC
>16|TRBD2|TRBJ2-3|NA|TRBV9
CASSVLAGGRGDTQYF
TGTGCCAGCAGCGTCCTAGCGGGAGGGCGCGGAGATACGCAGTATTTT
>14|TRBD1|TRBJ2-7|NA|TRBV19
CASSTQTGSYEQYF
TGTGCCAGTAGTACCCAGACAGGGTCCTACGAGCAGTACTTC
>14|TRBD2|TRBJ2-1|NA|TRBV6-4
CASSSGRRKDEQFF
TGTGCCAGCAGTAGCGGGAGAAGAAAAGATGAGCAGTTCTTC
>11|NA|TRBJ1-2|NA|TRBV10-3
CAIGDGYGYTF
TGTGCCATCGGAGACGGCTATGGCTACACCTTC
>17|TRBD2|TRBJ2-1|NA|TRBV7-2
CASSLSSSGQSYNEQFF
TGTGCCAGCAGCTTGTCCTCTAGCGGACAATCCTACAATGAGCAGTTCTTC
>12|NA|TRBJ2-5|once|TRBV7-2
CASSWGGETQYF
TGTGCCAGCAGCTGGGGGGGCGAGACCCAGTACTTC
>14|NA|TRBJ2-1|NA|TRBV6-5
CASSLVSPVNEQFF
TGTGCCAGCAGCCTTGTCAGTCCGGTCAATGAGCAGTTCTTC
>15|TRBD2|TRBJ2-1|NA|TRBV5-1
CASSLGASGINEQFF
TGCGCCAGCAGCTTGGGGGCTAGCGGCATCAATGAGCAGTTCTTC
>16|TRBD2|TRBJ2-3|NA|TRBV5-1
CASSLIPSGRTDTQYF
TGCGCCAGCAGCTTGATACCTAGCGGGAGGACAGATACGCAGTATTTT
>19|NA|TRBJ2-7|NA|TRBV27
CASSATRGTGRGTHYEQYF
TGTGCCAGCAGTGCGACCCGAGGTACAGGGAGGGGGACTCATTACGAGCAGTACTTC
>15|NA|TRBJ2-6|few|TRBV5-5
CASSLARSGANVLTF
TGTGCCAGCAGCTTGGCCAGGAGTGGGGCCAACGTCCTGACTTTC
>10|NA|TRBJ1-3|NA|TRBV27
CAQSGNTIYF
TGTGCCCAATCTGGAAACACCATATATTTT
>12|NA|TRBJ1-1|NA|TRBV11-2
CASSLVRSQAFF
TGTGCCAGCAGCTTAGTCAGGTCCCAAGCTTTCTTT
>16|NA|TRBJ1-5|NA|TRBV10-3
CAISEGGVGRDQPQHF
TGTGCCATCAGTGAGGGGGGAGTAGGCAGGGATCAGCCCCAGCATTTT
>15|TRBD1|TRBJ1-2|NA|TRBV19
CASTSLDRGVYGYTF
TGTGCCAGTACCTCCCTGGACAGGGGGGTGTATGGCTACACCTTC
>13|TRBD1|TRBJ1-1|few|TRBV2
CASRTQGATEAFF
TGTGCCAGCAGAACCCAGGGGGCCACTGAAGCTTTCTTT
>13|NA|TRBJ2-5|NA|TRBV30
CAWSVLGEKTQYF
TGTGCCTGGAGTGTCTTGGGAGAGAAGACCCAGTACTTC
>13|NA|TRBJ2-5|NA|TRBV9
CASSVSDLETQYF
TGTGCCAGCAGCGTTTCGGATCTGGAGACCCAGTACTTC
>15|TRBD1|TRBJ2-5|few|TRBV13
CASSHRQGRQETQYF
TGTGCCAGCAGCCACCGACAGGGACGACAAGAGACCCAGTACTTC
>15|NA|TRBJ1-5|NA|TRBV19
CASSRQDLSNQPQHF
TGTGCCAGTAGTCGACAGGATTTAAGCAATCAGCCCCAGCATTTT
>16|TRBD2|TRBJ2-7|NA|TRBV4-2
CASSQDMASGGEEQYF
TGTGCCAGCAGCCAAGATATGGCTAGCGGGGGGGAGGAGCAGTACTTC
>14|TRBD1|TRBJ1-5|medium-sized|TRBV7-2
CASSLGQAAQPQHF
TGTGCCAGCAGCTTGGGACAGGCCGCCCAGCCCCAGCATTTT
>13|NA|TRBJ2-7|few|TRBV18
CASSRDSNYEQYF
TGTGCCAGCTCACGGGACTCCAACTACGAGCAGTACTTC
>13|NA|TRBJ2-7|NA|TRBV28
CASSLRQSYEQYF
TGTGCCAGCAGTTTAAGACAGTCCTACGAGCAGTACTTC
>14|NA|TRBJ2-7|NA|TRBV6-5
CASSPRATLYEQYF
TGTGCCAGCAGCCCTAGGGCAACCTTGTACGAGCAGTACTTC
>14|TRBD2|TRBJ2-7|NA|TRBV5-1
CASSSGGTIYEQYF
TGCGCCAGCAGCTCGGGGGGGACGATCTACGAGCAGTACTTC
>16|TRBD1|TRBJ1-4|once|TRBV5-1
CASSWGTGVTNEKLFF
TGCGCCAGCAGCTGGGGGACAGGGGTTACTAATGAAAAACTGTTTTTT
>15|NA|TRBJ2-1|few|TRBV29-1
CSVPLGSGPYNEQFF
TGCAGCGTTCCTTTGGGCTCGGGGCCCTACAATGAGCAGTTCTTC
>19|NA|TRBJ2-3|NA|TRBV4-1
CASSQDGGLSGPSTDTQYF
TGCGCCAGCAGCCAAGACGGCGGTCTTAGCGGCCCTAGCACAGATACGCAGTATTTT
>16|NA|TRBJ2-6|once|TRBV28
CASSSAGVKGANVLTF
TGTGCCAGCAGCAGCGCCGGGGTGAAGGGGGCCAACGTCCTGACTTTC
>14|NA|TRBJ1-4|few|TRBV6-1
CASGRQTTNEKLFF
TGTGCCAGTGGGAGACAGACAACTAATGAAAAACTGTTTTTT
>14|TRBD1|TRBJ2-2|NA|TRBV10-3
CAAHGTANTGELFF
TGTGCCGCTCACGGGACAGCGAACACCGGGGAGCTGTTTTTT
>14|TRBD1|TRBJ2-1|few|TRBV10-2
CASSATGGYNEQFF
TGCGCCAGCAGTGCGACAGGGGGCTACAATGAGCAGTTCTTC
>16|NA|TRBJ1-2|few|TRBV15
CATSRDQDSLSYGYTF
TGTGCCACCAGCAGAGATCAAGACTCATTATCTTATGGCTACACCTTC
>13|NA|TRBJ2-1|NA|TRBV5-4
CASVSVSYNEQFF
TGTGCCAGCGTGAGTGTTTCCTACAATGAGCAGTTCTTC
>15|TRBD2|TRBJ2-1|once|TRBV5-1
CASSPQAGVSGEQFF
TGCGCCAGCAGCCCCCAGGCGGGGGTGAGTGGTGAGCAGTTCTTC
>15|NA|TRBJ2-3|NA|TRBV6-5
CASTQTGANTDTQYF
TGTGCCAGCACTCAAACAGGAGCTAACACAGATACGCAGTATTTT
>15|NA|TRBJ2-1|NA|TRBV5-1
CASSLPLGPYNEQFF
TGCGCCAGCAGCTTGCCCCTCGGACCCTACAATGAGCAGTTCTTC